These 21 T cell receptor beta chains were all obtained from the same sample, sequenced in a study of T cell responses to AZD1222 COVID-19 vaccine. Repertoires were generated with immunoSEQ multiplex PCR, while TCRdb's copy carries only in-frame clones and drops some. The table records under 150,000 clones, roughly 91% of them present only once. The sample here was peripheral blood, taken on day 0 of AZD1222 vaccination. The receptor set was obtained from an adult in good health.

The gene calls are TRBV12-3 or TRBV12-4 and TRBJ2-7; 8 nucleotides align to TRBD2. Trimming removed 5 bases from V and 7 bases from J; junction bases left unmatched: 7. This CDR3 has 13 amino acids. CDR3 nucleotides: TGTGCCAGCAGTCCCCGGGGGGGGCGGGAGCAGTACTTC. It codes for CASSPRGGREQYF.

The rearrangement joins TRBV7-9 to TRBJ2-7; 7 bases fit TRBD1. CDR1 and CDR2 from the germline V gene are SEHNR and FQNEAQ (reference sequence). The ends lost 4 bases at V and 3 bases at J; junction bases unmatched: 12. The CDR3 has 16 residues. DNA for the CDR3: TGTGCCAGCAGCTCGATGATTCGGGACAGACACTACGAGCAGTACTTC. The encoded protein is CASSSMIRDRHYEQYF.

This chain connects TRBV10-3 to TRBJ1-3, with D maybe TRBD1 (6 bases). Germline loops: CDR1 ENHRY, CDR2 SYGVKD. The V gene lost 2 bases and the J gene lost 4 bases, with 18 bases spanning the gap. This CDR3 comprises 17 residues. CDR3: CAISEKGVSLSGNTIYF. DNA for the CDR3: TGTGCCATCAGTGAGAAGGGGGTCTCGTTATCCGGAAACACCATATATTTT.

The rearrangement uses TRBV10-2 and TRBJ2-7, with 7 bases matching TRBD2. The V and J ends lost 10 bases and 4 bases, in that order; junction bases with no gene match: 13. The CDR3 extends over 14 amino acids. Germline assignment: CDR1 WSHSY and CDR2 SAAADI. The CDR3 region has the DNA TGCGCCACCAGGAACCCGGGACTACCTTACGAGCAGTACTTC. It codes for CATRNPGLPYEQYF.

The chain has TRBV9 and TRBJ2-7; TRBD2 is a possible D gene (5 bases). Trimming stripped 3 bases from V and 0 bases from J, with 16 bases between. The CDR3 loop spans 16 amino acids. Germline-derived CDR1 and CDR2 are SGDLS and YYNGEE. CDR3 in amino acids: CASSERGLASSYEQYF. The CDR3 DNA sequence: TGTGCCAGCAGCGAGAGAGGACTGGCGAGCTCCTACGAGCAGTACTTC. The full variable domain, its missing parts supplied by reference TRBV9 and TRBJ2-7, is DSGVTQTPKHLITATGQRVTLRCSPRSGDLSVYWYQQSLDQGLQFLIQYYNGEERAKGNILERFSAQQFPDLHSELNLSSLELGDSALYFCASSERGLASSYEQYFGPGTRLTVT.

This clone was seen repeatedly, ten times or more. The genes are TRBV3-1 (or the pseudogene TRBV3-2) and TRBJ2-1; D remains unclear. The CDR3 extends over 13 amino acids. V lost 4 bases and J 6 bases, leaving 10 bases between the germline ends. Germline assignment: CDR1 LGHDT and CDR2 YNNKEL (reference sequence). In DNA form, the CDR3 reads TGTGCCAGCAGCCCCCTCCCTCTCAATGAGCAGTTCTTC. It translates to CASSPLPLNEQFF.

This CDR3 reads CASSQEARGTEAFF. The CDR3 nucleotides read TGCGCCAGCAGCCAAGAGGCCAGGGGCACTGAAGCTTTCTTT. This chain connects TRBV4-3 to TRBJ1-1; D perhaps matches TRBD1 (6 bases). CDR3 length: 14 residues. Looked up from germline, CDR1 is LGHNA and CDR2 is YSLEER. With 0 bases removed from V and 4 bases from J, the gap between germline ends came to 9 bases.

V usage is TRBV11-3 and J usage is TRBJ1-3; D unclear. Trimming shortened V by 8 bases and J by 0 bases, and 11 bases separated the two germline ends. Germline V gene sequence: CDR1 SGHNT, CDR2 YENEEA. CDR3 length: 14 amino acids. The CDR3: CASRSKFSGNTIYF. As DNA, the CDR3 is TGTGCCAGCCGTTCCAAGTTCTCTGGAAACACCATATATTTT.

V gene TRBV27 combines with J gene TRBJ1-2; a weak D match, TRBD1 (6 bases). There are 15 residues in the CDR3. Trimming removed 1 base from V and 2 bases from J, with 11 bases in between. Per germline, CDR1 MNHEY and CDR2 SMNVEV (reference sequence). CDR3: CASSLLGGYNYGYTF. In DNA form, the CDR3 reads TGTGCCAGCAGTTTATTAGGGGGATACAACTATGGCTACACCTTC.

The chain links TRBV6-5 to TRBJ2-3; D is perhaps TRBD1 (5 bases). CDR1 and CDR2 from the germline V gene are MNHEY and SVGAGI. Trimming took off 6 bases at V and 2 bases at J, with 6 bases between the two ends. The CDR3 consists of 12 residues. Here the CDR3 DNA reads TGTGCCAGCAGGGACAACACAGATACGCAGTATTTT. This gives the protein CASRDNTDTQYF.

The J gene is TRBJ2-1, the V gene TRBV5-4; the match to TRBD2 covers 8 bases. The CDR3 sequence is 14 residues long. Trimming cost V 3 bases and J 8 bases; bases outside gene matches: 7. Germline values: CDR1 SGHNT, CDR2 YYREEE (reference sequence). CDR3 loop: CASSSSGRTDEQFF. CDR3 in DNA: TGTGCCAGCAGCTCGAGCGGGAGAACCGATGAGCAGTTCTTC. Full variable domain (missing parts from reference TRBV5-4 and TRBJ2-1): ETGVTQSPTHLIKTRGQQVTLRCSSQSGHNTVSWYQQALGQGPQFIFQYYREEENGRGNFPPRFSGLQFPNYSSELNVNALELDDSALYLCASSSSGRTDEQFFGPGTRLTVL.

V and J are TRBV7-8 and TRBJ1-1, with D hard to call. The CDR3 consists of 13 residues. The germline V gene encodes CDR1 SGHVS and CDR2 FQNEAQ. Between the trimmed V and J ends, which lost 5 bases and 10 bases, there was a span of 17 bases. In nucleotides, the CDR3 is TGTGCCAGCAGCCCAAAACGGGTAAGCGGAGCTTTCTTT. It specifies CASSPKRVSGAFF.

The rearrangement joins TRBV27 to TRBJ2-2; 9 bases match TRBD1. V shed 6 bases, J shed 5 bases, and the junction held 10 bases outside the gene matches. The CDR3 spans 16 residues. The germline V gene encodes CDR1 MNHEY and CDR2 SMNVEV (reference sequence). The CDR3 sequence is CASSNPQGARTGELFF. CDR3 coding DNA: TGTGCCAGCAGCAATCCACAGGGGGCGAGGACCGGGGAGCTGTTTTTT.

The V call is TRBV6-5, the J call TRBJ1-1, with 7 bases that match TRBD1. The CDR3 has 12 amino acids. In germline, CDR1 is MNHEY, CDR2 SVGAGI. J was trimmed by 3 bases and V by 7 bases; bases with no gene match: 2. The CDR3 DNA follows: TGTGCCAGCAAAGGACAGGACACTGAAGCTTTCTTT. The encoded protein is CASKGQDTEAFF.

The chain carries TRBV6-5 and TRBJ1-2; D possibly corresponds to TRBD1 (6 bases). CDR3 length: 14 amino acids. Trimming took 6 bases from V and 5 from J, leaving 16 bases between them. CDR1 MNHEY and CDR2 SVGAGI come from the germline V gene. In nucleotides, the CDR3 is TGTGCCAGCAGGTCCGGACAGCTAAAGTATGGCTACACCTTC. The encoded protein is CASRSGQLKYGYTF.

The chain carries TRBV7-2 and TRBJ1-3; tentatively, D is TRBD1 (6 bases). V lost 5 bases and J lost 4, with 9 bases in between. The CDR3 is made up of 13 amino acids. The germline CDR1 and CDR2 sequences are SGHTA and FQGNSA. CDR3 bases: TGTGCCAGCAGCGACAGGCTAGGAAACACCATATATTTT. Translated, it gives CASSDRLGNTIYF.

The gene calls are TRBV28 and TRBJ2-1, with 16 bases aligning to TRBD2. The germline V gene encodes CDR1 MDHEN and CDR2 SYDVKM. The CDR3 is made up of 18 amino acids. The J segment lost 0 bases and the V segment lost 8 bases, leaving 7 bases of the junction unmatched. Written as DNA, the CDR3 is TGTGCCAGCGGAACGGGACTAGCGGGAGGGAGCTCCTACAATGAGCAGTTCTTC. This sequence encodes CASGTGLAGGSSYNEQFF.

The chain joins TRBV12-3 or TRBV12-4 to TRBJ2-3; D gene ambiguous. The V end lost 0 bases, the J end lost 5 bases, and 6 bases lay between the germline ends. There are 13 residues in the CDR3. CDR3 sequence reads: CASSLAQGDTQYF. The CDR3 nucleotides read TGTGCCAGCAGTTTAGCGCAAGGAGATACGCAGTATTTT.

This chain connects TRBV7-6 to TRBJ2-7; TRBD1 is a possible D gene (6 bases). The CDR3 spans 15 residues. Trimming took 2 bases from V and 2 from J, leaving 13 bases between them. From germline, CDR1 is SGHVS and CDR2 FNYEAQ. CDR3 sequence: CASSLRQVPTYEQYF. DNA for the CDR3: TGTGCCAGCAGCTTACGACAGGTACCAACCTACGAGCAGTACTTC.

The J gene is TRBJ2-5, the V gene TRBV10-3, with D perhaps TRBD2 (5 bases). CDR1 and CDR2 from the germline V gene are ENHRY and SYGVKD. Trimming took 5 bases from V and 5 from J, leaving 12 bases between them. This CDR3 has 13 amino acids. The CDR3 region has the DNA TGTGCCATCAGTAGACTAATTGTTGAGACCCAGTACTTC. It codes for CAISRLIVETQYF.

The chain has TRBV21-1 and TRBJ2-7; the table names TRBD2, a call not compared with the DNA. TRBV21-1 is recorded as a pseudogene. CDR3 length: 16 amino acids. The CDR3 loop reads CASSKGSSRYAYEQYF. The CDR3 DNA reads TGTGCCAGCAGCAAAGGGAGCTCCCGATACGCCTACGAGCAGTACTTC.